Included here is one TCR beta chain sequence, with context. CDR1 is MDHEN, CDR2 SYDVKM, per germline. V gave up 1 base and J gave up 6 bases, with 10 bases separating them. CDR3 length equals 14 residues. Libraries were prepared by immunoSEQ multiplex PCR; TCRdb keeps only in-frame clonotypes and omits some of them. The table shows over 2 million clones, with approximately 94% occurring only once. As defined, naive CD8 cells were CD45RO-negative and positively selected for CCR7, with terminally differentiated effector memory CD45RA+ cells excluded. This sample stems from a study of shared clonotypes between healthy human individuals.

The source material was naive CD8+ T cells sorted from blood. The rearrangement uses TRBV28 and TRBJ2-1; tentatively, D is TRBD2 (6 bases). The TCR originated in a man aged 18 to 29 in good health. The chain's CDR3 is CASSLSGGPNEQFF. CDR3 nucleotide sequence: TGTGCCAGCAGTTTATCCGGGGGACCCAATGAGCAGTTCTTC. The entire variable domain, with the rest obtained from reference TRBV28 and TRBJ2-1, is as follows: DVKVTQSSRYLVKRTGEKVFLECVQDMDHENMFWYRQDPGLGLRLIYFSYDVKMKEKGDIPEGYSVSREKKERFSLILESASTNQTSMYLCASSLSGGPNEQFFGPGTRLTVL.